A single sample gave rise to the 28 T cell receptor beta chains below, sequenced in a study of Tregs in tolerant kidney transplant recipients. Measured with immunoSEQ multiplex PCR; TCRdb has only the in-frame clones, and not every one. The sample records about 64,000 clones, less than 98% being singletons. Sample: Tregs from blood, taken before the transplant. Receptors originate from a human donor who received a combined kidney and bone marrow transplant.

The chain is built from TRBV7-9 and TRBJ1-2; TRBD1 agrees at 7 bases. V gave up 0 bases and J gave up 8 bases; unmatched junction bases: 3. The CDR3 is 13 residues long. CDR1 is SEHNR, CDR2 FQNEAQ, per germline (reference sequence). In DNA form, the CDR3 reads TGTGCCAGCAGCTTAGCCGGGACAGAAGGCTACACCTTC. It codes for CASSLAGTEGYTF.

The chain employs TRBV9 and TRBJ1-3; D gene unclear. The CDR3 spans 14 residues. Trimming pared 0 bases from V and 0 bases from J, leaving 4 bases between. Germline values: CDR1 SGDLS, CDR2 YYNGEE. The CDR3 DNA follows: TGTGCCAGCAGCGTAGCAGGCTCTGGAAACACCATATATTTT. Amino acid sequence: CASSVAGSGNTIYF.

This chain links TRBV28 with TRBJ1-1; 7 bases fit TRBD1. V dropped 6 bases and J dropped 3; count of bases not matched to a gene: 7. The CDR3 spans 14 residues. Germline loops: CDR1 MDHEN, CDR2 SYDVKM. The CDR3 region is CASRGQSSYTEAFF. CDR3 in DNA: TGTGCCAGCAGGGGACAGAGTTCGTACACTGAAGCTTTCTTT.

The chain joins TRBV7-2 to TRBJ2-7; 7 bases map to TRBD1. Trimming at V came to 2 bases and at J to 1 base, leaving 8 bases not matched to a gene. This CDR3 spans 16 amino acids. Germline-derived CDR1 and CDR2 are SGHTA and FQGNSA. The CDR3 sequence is CASSLRGGHLSYEQYF. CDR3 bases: TGTGCCAGCAGCTTACGAGGGGGCCATTTATCCTACGAGCAGTACTTC.

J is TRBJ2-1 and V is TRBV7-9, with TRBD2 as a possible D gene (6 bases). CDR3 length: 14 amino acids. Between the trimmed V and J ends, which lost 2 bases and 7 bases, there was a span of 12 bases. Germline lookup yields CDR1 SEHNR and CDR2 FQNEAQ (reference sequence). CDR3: CASSLMAGLNEQFF. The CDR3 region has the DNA TGTGCCAGCAGCTTAATGGCGGGGCTAAATGAGCAGTTCTTC.

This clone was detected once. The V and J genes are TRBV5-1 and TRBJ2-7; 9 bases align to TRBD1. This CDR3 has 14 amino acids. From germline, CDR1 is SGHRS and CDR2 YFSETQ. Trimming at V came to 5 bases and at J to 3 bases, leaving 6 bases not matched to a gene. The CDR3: CASRPGQGNYEQYF. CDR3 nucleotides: TGCGCCAGCAGGCCGGGACAGGGAAACTACGAGCAGTACTTC.

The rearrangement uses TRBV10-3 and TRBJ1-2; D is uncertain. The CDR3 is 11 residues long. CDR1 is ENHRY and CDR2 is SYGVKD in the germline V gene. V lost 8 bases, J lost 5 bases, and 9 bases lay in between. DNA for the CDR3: TGTGCCATCGGACTGAAATATGGCTACACCTTC. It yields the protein CAIGLKYGYTF.

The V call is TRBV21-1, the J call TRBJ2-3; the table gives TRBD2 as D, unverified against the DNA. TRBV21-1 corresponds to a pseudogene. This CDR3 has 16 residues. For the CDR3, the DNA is TGTGCCACCGATAAAGTAGCGGGGGGGCTCATGAATACGCAGTATTTT. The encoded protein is CATDKVAGGLMNTQYF.

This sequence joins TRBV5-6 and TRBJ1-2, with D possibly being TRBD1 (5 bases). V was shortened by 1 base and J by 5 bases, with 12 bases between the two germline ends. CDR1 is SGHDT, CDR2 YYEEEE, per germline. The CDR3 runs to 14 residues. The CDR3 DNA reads TGTGCCAGCAGCTTGAGGGCAGGGTCTTATGGCTACACCTTC. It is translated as CASSLRAGSYGYTF.

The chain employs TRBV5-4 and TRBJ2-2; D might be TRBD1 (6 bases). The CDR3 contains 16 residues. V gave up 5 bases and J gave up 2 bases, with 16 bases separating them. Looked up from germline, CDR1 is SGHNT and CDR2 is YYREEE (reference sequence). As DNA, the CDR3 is TGTGCCAGCAGATCGAGCTGGGGGCCCAACACCGGGGAGCTGTTTTTT. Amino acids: CASRSSWGPNTGELFF.

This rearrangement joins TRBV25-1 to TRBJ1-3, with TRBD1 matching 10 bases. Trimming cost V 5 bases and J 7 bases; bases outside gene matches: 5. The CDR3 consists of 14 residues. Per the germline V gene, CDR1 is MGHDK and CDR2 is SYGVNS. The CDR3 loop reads CASSMGQGPNTIYF. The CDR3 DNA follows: TGTGCCAGCAGTATGGGACAGGGGCCGAACACCATATATTTT.

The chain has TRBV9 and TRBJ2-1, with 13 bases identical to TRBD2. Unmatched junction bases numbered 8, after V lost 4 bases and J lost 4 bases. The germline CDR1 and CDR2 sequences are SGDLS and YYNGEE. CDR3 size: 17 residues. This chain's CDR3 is CASSFWTSGRLYNEQFF. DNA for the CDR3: TGTGCCAGCAGCTTTTGGACTAGCGGGAGATTATACAATGAGCAGTTCTTC.

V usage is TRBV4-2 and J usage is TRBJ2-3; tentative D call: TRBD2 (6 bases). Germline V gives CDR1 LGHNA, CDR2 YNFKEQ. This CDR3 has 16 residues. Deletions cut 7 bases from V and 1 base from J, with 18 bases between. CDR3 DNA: TGTGCCAGCAACCCGATACGGGGGTCGGGCACAGATACGCAGTATTTT. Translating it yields CASNPIRGSGTDTQYF.

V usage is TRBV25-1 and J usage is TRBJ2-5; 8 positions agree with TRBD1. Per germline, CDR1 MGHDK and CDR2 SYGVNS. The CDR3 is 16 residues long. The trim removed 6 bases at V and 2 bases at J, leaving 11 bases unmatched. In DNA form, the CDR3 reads TGTGCCAGCAGCGCAGGGGGCGAAGTTGGTCAAGAGACCCAGTACTTC. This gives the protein CASSAGGEVGQETQYF.

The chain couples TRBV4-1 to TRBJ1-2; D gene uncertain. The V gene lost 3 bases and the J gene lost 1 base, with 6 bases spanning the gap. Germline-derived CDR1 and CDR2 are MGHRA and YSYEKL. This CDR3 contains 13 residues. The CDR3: CASSQGVNYGYTF. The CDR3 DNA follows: TGCGCCAGCAGCCAGGGAGTTAACTATGGCTACACCTTC.

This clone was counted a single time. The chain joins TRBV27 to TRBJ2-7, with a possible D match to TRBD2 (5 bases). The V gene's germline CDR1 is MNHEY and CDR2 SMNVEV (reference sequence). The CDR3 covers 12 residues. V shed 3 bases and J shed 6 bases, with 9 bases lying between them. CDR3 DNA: TGTGCCAGCAGTTTTCTGGGGAGCGAGCAGTACTTC. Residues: CASSFLGSEQYF.

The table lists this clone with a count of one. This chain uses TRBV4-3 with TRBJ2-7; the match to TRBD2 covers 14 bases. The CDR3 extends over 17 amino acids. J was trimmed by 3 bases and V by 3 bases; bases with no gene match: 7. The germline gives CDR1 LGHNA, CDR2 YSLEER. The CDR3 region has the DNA TGCGCCAGCAGCCAGGATTACGGACTAGCGGGAGGCTACGAGCAGTACTTC. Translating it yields CASSQDYGLAGGYEQYF.

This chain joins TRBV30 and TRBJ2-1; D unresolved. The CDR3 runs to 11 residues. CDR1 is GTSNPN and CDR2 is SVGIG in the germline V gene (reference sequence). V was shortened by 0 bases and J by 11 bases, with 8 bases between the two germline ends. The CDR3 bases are TGTGCCTGGAGTGTATCGGTAAAGCAGTTCTTC. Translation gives CAWSVSVKQFF.

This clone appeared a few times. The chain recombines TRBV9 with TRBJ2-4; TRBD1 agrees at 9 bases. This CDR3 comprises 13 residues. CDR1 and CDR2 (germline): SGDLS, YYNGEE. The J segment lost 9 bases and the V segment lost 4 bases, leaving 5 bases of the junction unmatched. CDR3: CASSPGQGGIQYF. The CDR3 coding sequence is TGTGCCAGCAGCCCGGGACAGGGTGGCATTCAGTACTTC.

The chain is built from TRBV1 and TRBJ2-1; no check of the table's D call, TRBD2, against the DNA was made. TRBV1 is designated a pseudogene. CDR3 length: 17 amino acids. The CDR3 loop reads CTSSPGPSGRNYNEQFF. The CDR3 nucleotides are TGCACCAGCAGCCCAGGCCCTAGCGGGAGGAACTACAATGAGCAGTTCTTC.

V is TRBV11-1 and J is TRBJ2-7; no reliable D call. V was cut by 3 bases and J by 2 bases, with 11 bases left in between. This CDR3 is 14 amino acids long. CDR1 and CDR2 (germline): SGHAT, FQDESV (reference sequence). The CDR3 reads CASSLRGYTYEQYF. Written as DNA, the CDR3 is TGTGCCAGCAGCTTGCGCGGCTACACCTACGAGCAGTACTTC.

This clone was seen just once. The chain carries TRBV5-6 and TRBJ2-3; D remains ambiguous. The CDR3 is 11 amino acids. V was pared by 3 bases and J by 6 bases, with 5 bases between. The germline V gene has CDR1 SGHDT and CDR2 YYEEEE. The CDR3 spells CASSSFDTQYF. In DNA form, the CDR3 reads TGTGCCAGCAGCTCCTTTGATACGCAGTATTTT.

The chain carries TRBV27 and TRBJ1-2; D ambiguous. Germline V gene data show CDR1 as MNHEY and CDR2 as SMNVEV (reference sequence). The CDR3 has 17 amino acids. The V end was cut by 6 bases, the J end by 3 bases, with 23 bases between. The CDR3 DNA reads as TGTGCCAGCAGCTACTCCATACGAGGTCAGATCGACTATGGCTACACCTTC. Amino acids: CASSYSIRGQIDYGYTF.

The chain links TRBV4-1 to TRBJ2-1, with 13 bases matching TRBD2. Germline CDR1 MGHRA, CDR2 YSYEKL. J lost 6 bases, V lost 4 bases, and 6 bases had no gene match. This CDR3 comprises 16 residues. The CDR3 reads CASSPLTSGGANEQFF. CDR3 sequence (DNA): TGCGCCAGCAGCCCCCTAACTAGCGGGGGGGCCAATGAGCAGTTCTTC.

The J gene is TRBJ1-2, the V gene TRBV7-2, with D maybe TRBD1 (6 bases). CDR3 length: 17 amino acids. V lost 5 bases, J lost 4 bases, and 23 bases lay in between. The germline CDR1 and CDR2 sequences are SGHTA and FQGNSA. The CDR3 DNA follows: TGTGCCAGCAGCCATAGACAGGTCAATGGGGCGGGCTATGGCTACACCTTC. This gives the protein CASSHRQVNGAGYGYTF.

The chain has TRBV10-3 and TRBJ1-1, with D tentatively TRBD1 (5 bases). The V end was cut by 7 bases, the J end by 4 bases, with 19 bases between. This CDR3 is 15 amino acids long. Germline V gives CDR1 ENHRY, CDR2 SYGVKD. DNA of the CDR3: TGTGCCATCAATCTGGGAGGGGAGGCAGGCACTGAAGCTTTCTTT. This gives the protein CAINLGGEAGTEAFF.

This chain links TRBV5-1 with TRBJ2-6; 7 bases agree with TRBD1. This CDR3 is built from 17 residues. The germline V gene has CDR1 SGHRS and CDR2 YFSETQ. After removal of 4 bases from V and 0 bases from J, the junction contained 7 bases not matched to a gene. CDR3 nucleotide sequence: TGCGCCAGCAGCAGACAGGGAGTCCTCTCTGGGGCCAACGTCCTGACTTTC. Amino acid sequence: CASSRQGVLSGANVLTF. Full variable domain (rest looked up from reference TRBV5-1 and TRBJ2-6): KAGVTQTPRYLIKTRGQQVTLSCSPISGHRSVSWYQQTPGQGLQFLFEYFSETQRNKGNFPGRFSGRQFSNSRSEMNVSTLELGDSALYLCASSRQGVLSGANVLTFGAGSRLTVL.

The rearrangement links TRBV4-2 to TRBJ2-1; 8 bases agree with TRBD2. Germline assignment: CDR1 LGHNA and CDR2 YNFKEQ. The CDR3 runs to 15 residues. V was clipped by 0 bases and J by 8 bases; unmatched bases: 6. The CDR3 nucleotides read TGTGCCAGCAGCCAAGAACCAGCGGGAGTGTATGAGCAGTTCTTC. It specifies CASSQEPAGVYEQFF.